This is a list of T cell receptor beta chains from one sample in a study of beta chain features in type 1 diabetes. Only in-frame clones appear in the TCRdb table, and some are missing; sequencing was by immunoSEQ multiplex PCR. The sample lists around 250,000 clones, 14% occurring once. Sequenced: naive CD4+ T cells from blood. These receptor sequences come from a man aged 25 to 40 with type 1 diabetes. CDR3s include the opening cysteine and the closing phenylalanine or tryptophan. D genes are given only for firm matches. Not all rows give a size; the values are once, few, many and, for expanded clones, a class.

D gene: NA; clone size: few; V gene: TRBV29-1; J gene: TRBJ2-3; CDR3 protein: CSADPRGITDTQYF; CDR3 DNA: TGCAGCGCCGATCCACGCGGGATCACAGATACGCAGTATTTT
D gene: TRBD1; clone size: NA; V gene: TRBV6-5; J gene: TRBJ1-2; CDR3 protein: CASSYSRAGGYGYTF; CDR3 DNA: TGTGCCAGCAGTTACTCGAGGGCAGGGGGGTATGGCTACACCTTC
D gene: TRBD2; clone size: NA; V gene: TRBV5-1; J gene: TRBJ2-6; CDR3 protein: CASSLVAGSGANVLTF; CDR3 DNA: TGCGCCAGCAGCTTGGTAGCGGGCTCTGGGGCCAACGTCCTGACTTTC
D gene: NA; clone size: NA; V gene: TRBV7-9; J gene: TRBJ1-1; CDR3 protein: CASSLYGGTEAFF; CDR3 DNA: TGTGCCAGCAGCTTATACGGAGGCACTGAAGCTTTCTTT
D gene: NA; clone size: NA; V gene: TRBV7-9; J gene: TRBJ2-6; CDR3 protein: CASSLRQLSGANVLTF; CDR3 DNA: TGTGCCAGCAGCTTGAGACAACTCTCTGGGGCCAACGTCCTGACTTTC
D gene: NA; clone size: few; V gene: TRBV5-4; J gene: TRBJ2-2; CDR3 protein: CASSLAKTYNTGELFF; CDR3 DNA: TGTGCCAGCAGCTTGGCCAAGACTTACAACACCGGGGAGCTGTTTTTT
D gene: TRBD2; clone size: NA; V gene: TRBV10-3; J gene: TRBJ2-7; CDR3 protein: CAISDGSGRPYEQYF; CDR3 DNA: TGTGCCATCAGTGACGGTAGCGGGAGACCCTACGAGCAGTACTTC
D gene: TRBD2; clone size: few; V gene: TRBV7-9; J gene: TRBJ2-5; CDR3 protein: CASSPGTSGQETQYF; CDR3 DNA: TGTGCCAGCAGCCCTGGGACTAGCGGCCAAGAGACCCAGTACTTC
D gene: TRBD1; clone size: few; V gene: TRBV29-1; J gene: TRBJ2-1; CDR3 protein: CSVGAGGSYNEQFF; CDR3 DNA: TGCAGCGTGGGGGCAGGGGGCTCCTACAATGAGCAGTTCTTC
D gene: NA; clone size: NA; V gene: TRBV7-3; J gene: TRBJ2-7; CDR3 protein: CASSLGQPSSYEQYF; CDR3 DNA: TGTGCCAGCAGCTTAGGGCAGCCGAGCTCCTACGAGCAGTACTTC
D gene: TRBD1; clone size: few; V gene: TRBV4-3; J gene: TRBJ1-2; CDR3 protein: CASSQVSSGGHGYTF; CDR3 DNA: TGCGCCAGCAGCCAAGTATCTTCAGGGGGTCATGGCTACACCTTC
D gene: TRBD1; clone size: NA; V gene: TRBV4-3; J gene: TRBJ2-7; CDR3 protein: CASSQVLDRSSYEQYF; CDR3 DNA: TGCGCCAGCAGCCAAGTATTGGACAGGAGCTCCTACGAGCAGTACTTC
D gene: NA; clone size: NA; V gene: TRBV9; J gene: TRBJ2-3; CDR3 protein: CASSRQSDTQYF; CDR3 DNA: TGTGCCAGTTCGAGGCAGTCAGATACGCAGTATTTT
D gene: NA; clone size: few; V gene: TRBV21-1; J gene: TRBJ1-1; CDR3 protein: CASSVGGAFF; CDR3 DNA: TGTGCCAGCAGCGTCGGGGGAGCTTTCTTT
D gene: TRBD1; clone size: few; V gene: TRBV4-2; J gene: TRBJ1-1; CDR3 protein: CASSQGQGAEAFF; CDR3 DNA: TGTGCCAGCAGCCAGGGACAGGGGGCTGAAGCTTTCTTT
D gene: NA; clone size: few; V gene: TRBV7-9; J gene: TRBJ2-5; CDR3 protein: CASEGETQYF; CDR3 DNA: TGTGCCAGCGAGGGAGAGACCCAGTACTTC
D gene: NA; clone size: few; V gene: TRBV30; J gene: TRBJ2-4; CDR3 protein: CAWGEELAKNIQYF; CDR3 DNA: TGTGCCTGGGGGGAGGAGCTAGCCAAAAACATTCAGTACTTC
D gene: TRBD1; clone size: few; V gene: TRBV18; J gene: TRBJ1-1; CDR3 protein: CASSPWTGPLNTEAFF; CDR3 DNA: TGTGCCAGCTCACCCTGGACAGGGCCATTGAACACTGAAGCTTTCTTT
D gene: TRBD2; clone size: few; V gene: TRBV5-1; J gene: TRBJ2-1; CDR3 protein: CASSAFSGRATEQFF; CDR3 DNA: TGCGCCAGCAGCGCCTTTAGCGGGAGGGCCACTGAGCAGTTCTTC
D gene: NA; clone size: few; V gene: TRBV19; J gene: TRBJ1-1; CDR3 protein: CASGGRQTSMNTEAFF; CDR3 DNA: TGTGCCAGTGGAGGTCGGCAGACATCCATGAACACTGAAGCTTTCTTT
D gene: TRBD1; clone size: few; V gene: TRBV2; J gene: TRBJ1-5; CDR3 protein: CASRGTGLSNQPQHF; CDR3 DNA: TGTGCCAGCAGGGGGACAGGGTTAAGCAATCAGCCCCAGCATTTT
D gene: TRBD2; clone size: few; V gene: TRBV5-1; J gene: TRBJ2-2; CDR3 protein: CASSLILAGGTGELFF; CDR3 DNA: TGCGCCAGCAGCTTGATACTAGCGGGAGGTACCGGGGAGCTGTTTTTT
D gene: NA; clone size: NA; V gene: TRBV5-6; J gene: TRBJ1-5; CDR3 protein: CASSSAVSNQPQHF; CDR3 DNA: TGTGCCAGCAGCTCAGCGGTAAGCAATCAGCCCCAGCATTTT
D gene: NA; clone size: few; V gene: TRBV7-7; J gene: TRBJ2-5; CDR3 protein: CASSSWTQETQYF; CDR3 DNA: TGTGCTAGCAGCTCCTGGACACAAGAGACCCAGTACTTC
D gene: NA; clone size: NA; V gene: TRBV28; J gene: TRBJ1-4; CDR3 protein: CASSLSTATNEKLFF; CDR3 DNA: TGTGCCAGCAGTTTATCTACGGCAACTAATGAAAAACTGTTTTTT
D gene: TRBD1; clone size: NA; V gene: TRBV7-9; J gene: TRBJ2-7; CDR3 protein: CASSRTGDLYEQYF; CDR3 DNA: TGTGCCAGCAGCCGGACAGGGGATCTCTACGAGCAGTACTTC
D gene: NA; clone size: NA; V gene: TRBV28; J gene: TRBJ1-2; CDR3 protein: CASYEHAGGYTF; CDR3 DNA: TGTGCCAGCTATGAGCATGCGGGGGGCTACACCTTC
D gene: TRBD1; clone size: NA; V gene: TRBV28; J gene: TRBJ2-7; CDR3 protein: CASSLTTGATEQYF; CDR3 DNA: TGTGCCAGCAGTTTGACGACAGGGGCCACCGAGCAGTACTTC
D gene: TRBD2; clone size: NA; V gene: TRBV5-1; J gene: TRBJ2-3; CDR3 protein: CASSWEVLAGVVDTQYF; CDR3 DNA: TGCGCCAGCAGCTGGGAGGTCCTAGCGGGAGTTGTAGATACGCAGTATTTT
D gene: TRBD1; clone size: few; V gene: TRBV18; J gene: TRBJ1-1; CDR3 protein: CASSSDRGTEAFF; CDR3 DNA: TGTGCCAGCTCATCGGACAGGGGCACTGAAGCTTTCTTT
D gene: TRBD2; clone size: NA; V gene: TRBV29-1; J gene: TRBJ2-7; CDR3 protein: CSVASRAGRATYEQYF; CDR3 DNA: TGCAGCGTTGCCTCTAGGGCCGGGAGGGCGACCTACGAGCAGTACTTC
D gene: NA; clone size: NA; V gene: TRBV14; J gene: TRBJ1-4; CDR3 protein: CASSQDRPSGGAEKLFF; CDR3 DNA: TGTGCCAGCAGCCAAGATCGGCCCAGTGGCGGGGCGGAAAAACTGTTTTTT
D gene: NA; clone size: NA; V gene: TRBV5-1; J gene: TRBJ2-5; CDR3 protein: CASGTRVGETQYF; CDR3 DNA: TGCGCCAGCGGTACTAGGGTCGGAGAGACCCAGTACTTC